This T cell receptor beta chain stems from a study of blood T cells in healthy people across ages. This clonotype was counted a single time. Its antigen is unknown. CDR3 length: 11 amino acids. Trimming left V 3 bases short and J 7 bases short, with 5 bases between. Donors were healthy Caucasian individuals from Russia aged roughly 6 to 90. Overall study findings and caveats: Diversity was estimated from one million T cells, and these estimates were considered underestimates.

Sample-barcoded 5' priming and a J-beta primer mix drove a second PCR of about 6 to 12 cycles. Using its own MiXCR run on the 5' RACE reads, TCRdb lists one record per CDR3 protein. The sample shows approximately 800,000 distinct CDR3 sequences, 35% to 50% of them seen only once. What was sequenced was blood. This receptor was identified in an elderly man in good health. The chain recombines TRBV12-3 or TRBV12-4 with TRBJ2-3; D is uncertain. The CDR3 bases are TGTGCCAGCAGTTTGACATATACGCAGTATTTT. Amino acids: CASSLTYTQYF.